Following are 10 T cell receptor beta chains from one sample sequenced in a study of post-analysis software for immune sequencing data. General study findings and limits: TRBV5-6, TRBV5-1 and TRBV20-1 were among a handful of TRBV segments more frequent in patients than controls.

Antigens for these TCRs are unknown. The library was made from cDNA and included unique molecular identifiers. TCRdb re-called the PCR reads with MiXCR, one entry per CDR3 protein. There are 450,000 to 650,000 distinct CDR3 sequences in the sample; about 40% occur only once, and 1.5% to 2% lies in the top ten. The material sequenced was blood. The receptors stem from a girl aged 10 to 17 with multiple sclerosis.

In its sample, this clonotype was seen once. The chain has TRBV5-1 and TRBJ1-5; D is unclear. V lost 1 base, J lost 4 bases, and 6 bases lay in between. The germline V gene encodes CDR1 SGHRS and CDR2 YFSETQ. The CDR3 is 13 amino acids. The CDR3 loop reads CASSLTWNQPQHF. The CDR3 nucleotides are TGCGCCAGCAGCTTGACATGGAATCAGCCCCAGCATTTT. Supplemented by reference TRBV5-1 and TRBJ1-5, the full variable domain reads KAGVTQTPRYLIKTRGQQVTLSCSPISGHRSVSWYQQTPGQGLQFLFEYFSETQRNKGNFPGRFSGRQFSNSRSEMNVSTLELGDSALYLCASSLTWNQPQHFGDGTRLSIL.

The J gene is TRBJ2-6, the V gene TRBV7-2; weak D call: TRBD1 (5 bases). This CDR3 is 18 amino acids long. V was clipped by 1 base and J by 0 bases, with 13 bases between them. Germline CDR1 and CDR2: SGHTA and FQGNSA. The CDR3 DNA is TGTGCCAGCAGCTTAGAAGGCCAGGGCTTCTCTGGGGCCAACGTCCTGACTTTC. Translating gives CASSLEGQGFSGANVLTF.

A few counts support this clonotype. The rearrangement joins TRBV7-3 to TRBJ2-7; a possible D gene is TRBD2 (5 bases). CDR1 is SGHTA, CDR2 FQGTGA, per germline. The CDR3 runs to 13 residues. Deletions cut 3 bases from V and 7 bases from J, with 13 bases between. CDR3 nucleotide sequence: TGTGCCAGCAGCTTTGAGAGGGAAGGGGAGCAGTACTTC. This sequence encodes CASSFEREGEQYF.

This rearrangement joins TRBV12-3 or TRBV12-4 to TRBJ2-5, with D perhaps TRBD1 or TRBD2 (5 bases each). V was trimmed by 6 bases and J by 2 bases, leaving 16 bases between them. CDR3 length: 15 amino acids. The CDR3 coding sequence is TGTGCCAGCAGCGGGGTTTTAGGGGAACAAGAGACCCAGTACTTC. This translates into CASSGVLGEQETQYF.

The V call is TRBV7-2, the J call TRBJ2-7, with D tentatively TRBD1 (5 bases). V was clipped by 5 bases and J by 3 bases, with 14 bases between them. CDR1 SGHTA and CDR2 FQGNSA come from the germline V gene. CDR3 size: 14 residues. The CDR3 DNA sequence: TGTGCCAGCAGCGGCACAGGTGCCCTCTACGAGCAGTACTTC. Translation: CASSGTGALYEQYF.

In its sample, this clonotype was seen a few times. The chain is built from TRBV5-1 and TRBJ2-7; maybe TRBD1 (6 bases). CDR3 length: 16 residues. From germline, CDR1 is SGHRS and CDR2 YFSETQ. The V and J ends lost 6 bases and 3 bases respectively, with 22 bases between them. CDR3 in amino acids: CASNPDIRGIRYEQYF. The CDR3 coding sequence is TGCGCCAGCAACCCCGATATCAGGGGCATTCGCTACGAGCAGTACTTC.

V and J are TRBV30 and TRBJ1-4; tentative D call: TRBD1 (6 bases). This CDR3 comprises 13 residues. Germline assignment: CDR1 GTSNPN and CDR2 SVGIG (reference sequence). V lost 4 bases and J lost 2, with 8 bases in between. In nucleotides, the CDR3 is TGTGCCTGGAACAGGGTGACTAATGAAAAACTGTTTTTT. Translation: CAWNRVTNEKLFF.

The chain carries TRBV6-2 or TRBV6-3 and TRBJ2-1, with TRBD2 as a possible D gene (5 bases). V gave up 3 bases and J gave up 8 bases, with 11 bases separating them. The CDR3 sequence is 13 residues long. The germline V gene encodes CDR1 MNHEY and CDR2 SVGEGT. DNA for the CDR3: TGTGCCAGCAGTTATAGTGGGCGGGATGAGCAGTTCTTC. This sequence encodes CASSYSGRDEQFF.

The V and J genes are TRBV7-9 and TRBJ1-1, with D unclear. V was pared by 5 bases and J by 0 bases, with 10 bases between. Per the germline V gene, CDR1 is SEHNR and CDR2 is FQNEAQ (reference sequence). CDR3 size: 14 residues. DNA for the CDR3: TGTGCCAGCAGCCCCCATGGGCTGAACACTGAAGCTTTCTTT. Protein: CASSPHGLNTEAFF.

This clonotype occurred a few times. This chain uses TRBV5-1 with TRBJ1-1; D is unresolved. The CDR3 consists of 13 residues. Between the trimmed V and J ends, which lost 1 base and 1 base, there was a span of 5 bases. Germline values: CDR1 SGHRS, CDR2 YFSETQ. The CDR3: CASSLWGNTEAFF. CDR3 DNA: TGCGCCAGCAGCTTGTGGGGGAACACTGAAGCTTTCTTT.